The T cell receptor beta chain under discussion was sequenced for a study of T cell responses to AZD1222 COVID-19 vaccine. This clone was counted once. Its antigen is still unknown. Germline V gene sequence: CDR1 SQVTM, CDR2 ANQGSEA. V was cut by 6 bases and J by 6 bases, with 8 bases left in between. The CDR3 sequence is 10 residues long. Overall study results and limits: Nearly half of the spike-specific TCRs reportedly recognize variant regions that carry no mutations. CD4 TCRs covered the whole spike, strongest at regions 160-218 and 743-854. Possibly, clonal diversity was underestimated; donors were largely white British and included more females. Just six or seven AZD1222 recipients tested seropositive at baseline.

TCRdb's table, derived via immunoSEQ multiplex PCR, lists solely in-frame clones and lacks some. This sample has some 200,000 clones, with around 93% found just once. This clonotype was sampled from an adult in good health. This chain connects TRBV29-1 to TRBJ1-1, with a possible D match to TRBD1 (6 bases). The source material was peripheral blood, sampled on day 0 of MenACWY control vaccination. CDR3 sequence (DNA): TGCAGCGTACAGGGTGCTGAAGCTTTCTTT. This sequence encodes CSVQGAEAFF. Full variable domain (rest looked up from reference TRBV29-1 and TRBJ1-1): SAVISQKPSRDICQRGTSLTIQCQVDSQVTMMFWYRQQPGQSLTLIATANQGSEATYESGFVIDKFPISRPNLTFSTLTVSNMSPEDSSIYLCSVQGAEAFFGQGTRLTVV.